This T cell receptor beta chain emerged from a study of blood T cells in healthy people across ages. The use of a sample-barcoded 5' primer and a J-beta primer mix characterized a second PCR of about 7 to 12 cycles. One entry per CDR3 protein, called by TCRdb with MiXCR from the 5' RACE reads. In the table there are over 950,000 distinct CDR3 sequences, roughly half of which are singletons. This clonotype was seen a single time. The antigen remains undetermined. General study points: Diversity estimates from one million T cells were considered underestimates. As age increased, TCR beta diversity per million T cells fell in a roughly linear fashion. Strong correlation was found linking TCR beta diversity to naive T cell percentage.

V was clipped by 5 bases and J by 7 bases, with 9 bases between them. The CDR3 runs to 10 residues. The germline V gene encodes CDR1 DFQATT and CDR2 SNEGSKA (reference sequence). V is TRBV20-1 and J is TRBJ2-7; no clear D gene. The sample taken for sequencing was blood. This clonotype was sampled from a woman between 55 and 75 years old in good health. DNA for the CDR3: TGCAGTGCTGGATTCCCAGAGCAGTACTTC. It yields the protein CSAGFPEQYF.